These 28 T cell receptor beta chains originate from one sample sequenced in a study of blood T cell repertoires in COVID-19. Sequenced by immunoSEQ multiplex PCR; TCRdb stores in-frame clones only, minus some. The data hold about 100,000 clones, with 75% to 90% observed a single time. Sequenced: peripheral blood. The origin of the receptors is a human donor with active COVID-19. The donor label of this sample is uncertain.

J is TRBJ2-5 and V is TRBV11-1, with 8 bases lining up with TRBD1. CDR3 length: 13 residues. Per the germline V gene, CDR1 is SGHAT and CDR2 is FQDESV (reference sequence). J lost 4 bases, V lost 5 bases, and 3 bases had no gene match. The CDR3 nucleotides are TGTGCCAGCAGCCGTGACAGGGGAGAGACCCAGTACTTC. Its translation is CASSRDRGETQYF.

The chain links TRBV30 to TRBJ1-2, with D maybe TRBD1 (5 bases). Germline V lookup: CDR1 GTSNPN, CDR2 SVGIG (reference sequence). Trimming removed 2 bases at V and 6 bases at J, with 10 bases between. The CDR3 loop spans 12 amino acids. CDR3 sequence reads: CAWSPGIDGYTF. In DNA form, the CDR3 reads TGTGCCTGGAGTCCAGGGATCGATGGCTACACCTTC.

V usage is TRBV7-2 and J usage is TRBJ2-6, with 10 bases lining up with TRBD2. This CDR3 comprises 17 residues. Trimming cost V 2 bases and J 0 bases; bases outside gene matches: 1. CDR1 is SGHTA, CDR2 FQGNSA, per germline. The CDR3 loop is CASSLSGGASGANVLTF. CDR3 sequence (DNA): TGTGCCAGCAGCTTAAGCGGGGGGGCCTCTGGGGCCAACGTCCTGACTTTC. The variable domain in full, with the rest retrieved from reference TRBV7-2 and TRBJ2-6, is GAGVSQSPSNKVTEKGKDVELRCDPISGHTALYWYRQSLGQGLEFLIYFQGNSAPDKSGLPSDRFSAERTGGSVSTLTIQRTQQEDSAVYLCASSLSGGASGANVLTFGAGSRLTVL.

CDR3 sequence: CASSESGFNQPQHF. In DNA form, the CDR3 reads TGCGCCAGCAGTGAGTCCGGGTTCAATCAGCCCCAGCATTTT. The chain recombines TRBV10-1 with TRBJ1-5; D remains ambiguous. The V gene lost 0 bases and the J gene lost 3 bases, with 6 bases spanning the gap. The CDR3 is 14 residues long. Germline CDR1 is WNHNN and CDR2 is SYGVQD (reference sequence).

The rearrangement joins TRBV6-1 to TRBJ1-2; 9 bases are shared with TRBD1. From germline, CDR1 is MNHNS and CDR2 SASEGT. After removal of 4 bases from V and 0 bases from J, the junction contained 6 bases not matched to a gene. The CDR3 has 16 residues. CDR3 sequence (DNA): TGTGCCAGCAGTGGAGACAGGGGGAGGGCTAACTATGGCTACACCTTC. Protein: CASSGDRGRANYGYTF.

The CDR3 sequence is CASSLAGKRAGELFF. CDR3 sequence (DNA): TGCGCCAGCAGCTTGGCCGGGAAAAGAGCCGGGGAGCTGTTTTTT. The rearrangement uses TRBV5-1 and TRBJ2-2, with D possibly being TRBD2 (5 bases). The germline V gene encodes CDR1 SGHRS and CDR2 YFSETQ. CDR3 size: 15 residues. Trimming took off 0 bases at V and 6 bases at J, with 12 bases between the two ends.

The chain has TRBV27 and TRBJ2-7; D unresolved. The CDR3 totals 12 residues. CDR1 and CDR2 (germline): MNHEY, SMNVEV (reference sequence). V lost 5 bases, J lost 1 base, and 6 bases lay in between. CDR3 region: CASSLPSYEQYF. CDR3 sequence (DNA): TGTGCCAGCAGTCTACCGTCCTACGAGCAGTACTTC.

This sequence joins TRBV9 and TRBJ2-1; D is perhaps TRBD2 (6 bases). Germline CDR1 is SGDLS and CDR2 is YYNGEE. The CDR3 length is 19 residues. V shed 3 bases and J shed 9 bases, with 31 bases lying between them. The CDR3 sequence: CASSAAEGSFTRNAIEQFF. Written as DNA, the CDR3 is TGTGCCAGCAGCGCAGCGGAGGGGAGTTTTACACGGAATGCAATTGAGCAGTTCTTC.

The chain recombines TRBV20-1 with TRBJ2-3, with D perhaps TRBD1 (5 bases). CDR1 and CDR2 from the germline V gene are DFQATT and SNEGSKA (reference sequence). V shed 6 bases and J shed 5 bases, with 9 bases lying between them. CDR3 size: 11 residues. CDR3 sequence: CSAETGDTQYF. DNA of the CDR3: TGCAGTGCAGAAACAGGAGATACGCAGTATTTT.

This chain uses TRBV7-3 with TRBJ2-1; 7 bases match TRBD2. The CDR3 spans 15 residues. Germline CDR1 and CDR2: SGHTA and FQGTGA. The J segment lost 4 bases and the V segment lost 3 bases, leaving 6 bases of the junction unmatched. CDR3 DNA: TGTGCCAGCAGCTTCGGGACTACCACTTACAATGAGCAGTTCTTC. Residues: CASSFGTTTYNEQFF.

V gene TRBV10-2 combines with J gene TRBJ2-2; D perhaps matches TRBD1 (6 bases). The CDR3 length is 15 residues. Trimming took 7 bases from V and 0 from J, leaving 12 bases between them. The germline gives CDR1 WSHSY, CDR2 SAAADI. The CDR3 DNA follows: TGCGCCAGCATCGACAGGACCGCGAACACCGGGGAGCTGTTTTTT. Residues: CASIDRTANTGELFF.

The chain recombines TRBV4-1 with TRBJ1-4; TRBD1 matches 9 bases. Trimming removed 1 base from V and 5 bases from J; junction bases left unmatched: 5. This CDR3 region has 16 residues. CDR1 and CDR2 (germline): MGHRA, YSYEKL. In DNA, the CDR3 is TGCGCCAGCAGCCAAGGCCCCGGGACAGGGAATGAAAAACTGTTTTTT. Translation: CASSQGPGTGNEKLFF.

As to this clone: At the DNA level, this CDR3 is encoded by other sequences in the same sample as well. The chain combines TRBV21-1 with TRBJ1-3. TRBV21-1 is a listed pseudogene. The CDR3 is 17 amino acids. CDR3 sequence (DNA): TGTGCCAGCAGCCCCCCACCCGGGAGACGGGTTGGAAACACCATATATTTT. This codes for CASSPPPGRRVGNTIYF.

The chain employs TRBV13 and TRBJ2-5; 7 bases map to TRBD2. The CDR3 consists of 18 residues. Germline assignment: CDR1 PRHDT and CDR2 FYEKMQ (reference sequence). The J segment lost 0 bases and the V segment lost 2 bases, leaving 12 bases of the junction unmatched. The CDR3 DNA sequence: TGTGCCAGCAGCTTACGAACAGCGGGGTCCCCCCACCAAGAGACCCAGTACTTC. Translating it yields CASSLRTAGSPHQETQYF.

The chain recombines TRBV28 with TRBJ2-7; 11 positions match TRBD2. The V gene's germline CDR1 is MDHEN and CDR2 SYDVKM. CDR3 length: 15 residues. V trimming: 2 bases; J trimming: 6 bases; junction bases outside the gene matches: 6. The DNA of the CDR3 is TGTGCCAGCAGTTTAAGCCTAGCGGGGGGCCTCGAGCAGTACTTC. It yields the protein CASSLSLAGGLEQYF.

The V gene is TRBV2, the J gene TRBJ1-4; 7 bases fit TRBD1. Trimming at V came to 10 bases and at J to 3 bases, leaving 8 bases not matched to a gene. Germline V gene data show CDR1 as SNHLY and CDR2 as FYNNEI. This CDR3 contains 14 residues. CDR3 in amino acids: CATQSGQANEKLFF. CDR3 bases: TGTGCCACCCAATCTGGACAGGCTAATGAAAAACTGTTTTTT.

V gene TRBV19 combines with J gene TRBJ2-2, with a possible D match to TRBD1 (6 bases). Trimming left V 7 bases short and J 1 base short, with 10 bases between. The germline V gene has CDR1 LNHDA and CDR2 SQIVND (reference sequence). The CDR3 totals 14 residues. Here the CDR3 DNA reads TGTGCCAGTAAAGCGACAGGGAACACCGGGGAGCTGTTTTTT. Its protein product is CASKATGNTGELFF.

This clone appeared a single time. The chain recombines TRBV11-2 with TRBJ2-3; TRBD2 matches 9 bases. With 2 bases clipped from V and 5 bases from J, the junction kept 5 bases outside the gene matches. Germline loops: CDR1 SGHAT, CDR2 FQNNGV. This CDR3 has 15 amino acids. DNA of the CDR3: TGTGCCAGCAGCTTACTTGGCGGGGGGGGAGATACGCAGTATTTT. Protein sequence: CASSLLGGGGDTQYF. Filled out from reference TRBV11-2 and TRBJ2-3, the complete variable domain reads EAGVAQSPRYKIIEKRQSVAFWCNPISGHATLYWYQQILGQGPKLLIQFQNNGVVDDSQLPKDRFSAERLKGVDSTLKIQPAKLEDSAVYLCASSLLGGGGDTQYFGPGTRLTVL.

The chain is built from TRBV7-2 and TRBJ2-3; 7 nucleotides line up with TRBD2. There are 15 residues in the CDR3. Trimming cost V 2 bases and J 3 bases; bases outside gene matches: 5. Germline V gives CDR1 SGHTA, CDR2 FQGNSA. The CDR3 nucleotides read TGTGCCAGCAGCTTAACGGGGGGAAGGACAGATACGCAGTATTTT. Translating gives CASSLTGGRTDTQYF.

The V call is TRBV7-9, the J call TRBJ2-2; 9 bases agree with TRBD2. Looked up from germline, CDR1 is SEHNR and CDR2 is FQNEAQ (reference sequence). The CDR3 extends over 19 amino acids. V gave up 3 bases and J gave up 1 base; unmatched junction bases: 12. CDR3 coding DNA: TGTGCCAGCAGCTTCGTTGGCGTAGCGGGGGCGAAGAACACCGGGGAGCTGTTTTTT. Translating gives CASSFVGVAGAKNTGELFF.

The chain has TRBV4-3 and TRBJ2-1; no clear D. Trimming cost V 0 bases and J 0 bases, with 12 bases left between them. The CDR3 is 17 residues long. Germline CDR1 reads LGHNA; CDR2 reads YSLEER. The DNA of the CDR3 is TGCGCCAGCAGCCAAGATGTTTTGACTGCCTCCTACAATGAGCAGTTCTTC. Its protein is CASSQDVLTASYNEQFF.

The V gene is TRBV6-4, the J gene TRBJ2-7, with 8 bases identical to TRBD1. The CDR3 covers 15 residues. From germline, CDR1 is MRHNA and CDR2 SNTAGT. V gave up 0 bases and J gave up 3 bases; unmatched junction bases: 4. The CDR3 reads CASSDSGTGDYEQYF. DNA of the CDR3: TGTGCCAGCAGTGACTCGGGGACAGGAGACTACGAGCAGTACTTC.

The CDR3 protein is CASSTLGRADGYTF. CDR3 coding DNA: TGTGCCAGCAGCACCTTGGGGAGGGCGGATGGCTACACCTTC. This chain links TRBV6-5 with TRBJ1-2; D remains ambiguous. Trimming stripped 6 bases from V and 6 bases from J, with 17 bases between. Germline V gene lookup returns CDR1 MNHEY and CDR2 SVGAGI. The CDR3 runs 14 residues.

The CDR3 sequence is CASSSSLAKNIQYF. The CDR3 DNA is TGTGCCAGCAGCTCGAGCTTAGCCAAAAACATTCAGTACTTC. V usage is TRBV7-2 and J usage is TRBJ2-4; D is unclear. Germline CDR1 reads SGHTA; CDR2 reads FQGNSA. The CDR3 has 14 amino acids. V was clipped by 4 bases and J by 0 bases, with 7 bases between them.

The chain employs TRBV28 and TRBJ2-1, with a weak D call TRBD1 (6 bases). The CDR3 loop spans 16 amino acids. CDR1 is MDHEN and CDR2 is SYDVKM in the germline V gene. The V end was cut by 5 bases, the J end by 5 bases, with 19 bases between. As DNA, the CDR3 is TGTGCCAGCAGTGGGGTAATGGACAGCCGAAACAATGAGCAGTTCTTC. Encoded protein: CASSGVMDSRNNEQFF. The complete variable domain, with remaining parts taken from reference TRBV28 and TRBJ2-1, reads DVKVTQSSRYLVKRTGEKVFLECVQDMDHENMFWYRQDPGLGLRLIYFSYDVKMKEKGDIPEGYSVSREKKERFSLILESASTNQTSMYLCASSGVMDSRNNEQFFGPGTRLTVL.

This clone was seen only once. The genes are TRBV3-1 (or the pseudogene TRBV3-2) and TRBJ2-3; 10 nucleotides align to TRBD2. CDR3 length equals 16 residues. V was pared by 2 bases and J by 3 bases, with 5 bases of the junction left unmatched. Germline values: CDR1 LGHDT, CDR2 YNNKEL (reference sequence). CDR3: CASSQQRGGQTDTQYF. DNA for the CDR3: TGTGCCAGCAGCCAACAGCGGGGGGGCCAAACAGATACGCAGTATTTT.

The chain uses TRBV9 and TRBJ1-6; D is perhaps TRBD1 (6 bases). Trimming left V 3 bases short and J 5 bases short, with 12 bases between. The CDR3 sequence is 15 residues long. In germline, CDR1 is SGDLS, CDR2 YYNGEE. In nucleotides, the CDR3 is TGTGCCAGCAGCGCACGACAGGCAGATAATTCACCCCTCCACTTT. Its protein product is CASSARQADNSPLHF.

This chain connects TRBV5-1 to TRBJ2-1; D may be TRBD1 (7 bases). The germline V gene has CDR1 SGHRS and CDR2 YFSETQ. Trimming took off 0 bases at V and 7 bases at J, with 11 bases between the two ends. The length of the CDR3 is 14 residues. For the CDR3, the DNA is TGCGCCAGCAGCTTGGCCTCAGGGGGGAATGAGCAGTTCTTC. As protein: CASSLASGGNEQFF.